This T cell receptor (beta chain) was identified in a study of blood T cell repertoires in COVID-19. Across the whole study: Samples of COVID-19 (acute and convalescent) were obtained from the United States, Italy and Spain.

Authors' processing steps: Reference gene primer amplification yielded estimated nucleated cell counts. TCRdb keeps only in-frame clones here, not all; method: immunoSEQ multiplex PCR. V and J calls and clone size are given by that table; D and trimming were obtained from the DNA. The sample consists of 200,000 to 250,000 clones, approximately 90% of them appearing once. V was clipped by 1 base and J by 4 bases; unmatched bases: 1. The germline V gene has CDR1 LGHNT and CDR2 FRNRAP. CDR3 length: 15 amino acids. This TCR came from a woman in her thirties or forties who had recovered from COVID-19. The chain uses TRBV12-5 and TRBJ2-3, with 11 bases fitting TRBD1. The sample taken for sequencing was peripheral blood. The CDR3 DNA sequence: TGTGCTAGTGGTTTGGGGACAGGGGGCCCAGATACGCAGTATTTT. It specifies CASGLGTGGPDTQYF.